This TCR beta chain originates from a study of spatial heterogeneity in lung cancer. Documented time point: sample taken at primary tumor resection. From tumor, nontumor lung or frozen PBMC, whole RNA was taken unsorted for sequencing. TCR cDNA molecules each had a unique molecular identifier. Each CDR3 protein gets one entry after TCRdb re-called the 5' RACE reads with MiXCR. Counted here are 10,000 to 14,000 distinct CDR3 sequences, 12% occurring once; the ten biggest clones make up around 12%. Findings of the study overall: Tumors with more nonsynonymous mutations had more expanded intratumoral alpha and beta TCRs.

Per germline, CDR1 SGHTA and CDR2 FQGTGA. Trimming took 0 bases from V and 6 from J, leaving 17 bases between them. This CDR3 spans 16 amino acids. By sample fraction, this clonotype is large. The antigen is unknown. V is TRBV7-3 and J is TRBJ1-1; D ambiguous. Here the sequenced sample was lung tumor tissue, taken at surgery. The sequence came from a female donor with early-stage non-small cell lung cancer. The chain's CDR3 is CASSLTPMTGFPEAFF. The CDR3 nucleotides read TGTGCCAGCAGCTTAACCCCTATGACGGGGTTCCCTGAAGCTTTCTTT.